This T cell receptor (beta chain) was recorded in a study of blood T cells in healthy people across ages. Broader study findings: Investigators treated diversity estimates from one million T cells as underestimates. Older individuals had lower TCR beta diversity per million T cells (the decline was roughly linear). The unsorted PBMCs prevented any conclusive comparison of naive versus antigen-experienced cells. Whereas aged donors had fewer naive CD4+ cells, long-lived donors had more of them and higher diversity.

This clonotype was counted ten times or more. Its antigen is undetermined. The V gene lost 3 bases and the J gene lost 10 bases, with 10 bases spanning the gap. The V gene's germline CDR1 is DFQATT and CDR2 SNEGSKA (reference sequence). The CDR3 has 11 residues. Then a second PCR, running roughly 7 to 11 cycles, was carried out with a sample-barcoded 5' primer and a J-beta primer mix. TCRdb used MiXCR to reprocess the 5' RACE reads, holding one entry per CDR3 protein. Counted here are 870,000 or so distinct CDR3 sequences, roughly 26% occurring once; the ten biggest clones make up 15% to 20%. The chain is built from TRBV20-1 and TRBJ2-1, with D perhaps TRBD2 (6 bases). Sequencing was carried out using blood. The sequence derives from a woman older than 75 in good health. In DNA, the CDR3 is TGCAGTGCTAGTCGTGGGGGGGAGCAGTTCTTC. It specifies CSASRGGEQFF.